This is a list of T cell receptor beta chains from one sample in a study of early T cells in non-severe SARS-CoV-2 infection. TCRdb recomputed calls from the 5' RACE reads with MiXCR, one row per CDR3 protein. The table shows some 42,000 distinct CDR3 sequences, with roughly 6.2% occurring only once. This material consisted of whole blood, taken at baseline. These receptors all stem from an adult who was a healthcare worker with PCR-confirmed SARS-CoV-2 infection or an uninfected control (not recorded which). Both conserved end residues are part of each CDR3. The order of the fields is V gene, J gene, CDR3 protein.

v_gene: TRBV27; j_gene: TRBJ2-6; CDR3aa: CASSSSANVLTF
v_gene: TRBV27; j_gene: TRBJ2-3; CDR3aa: CASSLTGGPTDTQYF
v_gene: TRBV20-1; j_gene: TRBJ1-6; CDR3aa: CSARRDRVNSPLHF
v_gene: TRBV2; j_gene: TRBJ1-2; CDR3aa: CASSKEPTGWSGYTF
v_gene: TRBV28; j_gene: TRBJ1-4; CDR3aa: CASSLFVWGRDEKLFF
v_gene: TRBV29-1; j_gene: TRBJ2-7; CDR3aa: CSVSTQEQYF
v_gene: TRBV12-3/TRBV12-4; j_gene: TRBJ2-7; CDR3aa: CAGSFSWQMISYEQYF
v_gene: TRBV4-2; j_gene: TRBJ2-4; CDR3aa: CASSQHPSAGGSKNIQYF
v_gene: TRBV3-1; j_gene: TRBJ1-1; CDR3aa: CASSLRQGVKAFF
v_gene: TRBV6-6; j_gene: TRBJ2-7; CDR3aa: CASSYIRDRGGGQYF
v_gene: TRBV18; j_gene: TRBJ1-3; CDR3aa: CASSPGTPSHTIYF
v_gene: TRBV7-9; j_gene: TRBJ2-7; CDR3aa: CASSSDSLASEQYF
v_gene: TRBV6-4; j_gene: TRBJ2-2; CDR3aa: CASSAHLTGELFF
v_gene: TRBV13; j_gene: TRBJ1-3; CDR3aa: CASSLGVSGNTIYF
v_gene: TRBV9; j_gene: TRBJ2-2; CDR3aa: CASSVDFGELFF
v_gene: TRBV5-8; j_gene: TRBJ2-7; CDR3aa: CASSFPDRAPYEQYF
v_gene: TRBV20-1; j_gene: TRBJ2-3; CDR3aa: CSARAPGVDTQYF